One sample yielded the 15 T cell receptor beta chains listed below, sequenced in a study of cytomegalovirus exposure and HLA in healthy donors. The PCR used 60 Vbeta and 13 Jbeta primers. Measured with immunoSEQ multiplex PCR; TCRdb has only the in-frame clones, and not every one. Here the sample spans approximately 220,000 clones, around 76% being singletons. The sample comprised PBMCs. The source of these receptors is a man in his late teens or twenties in good health and CMV-seronegative.

This clone was counted a few times. The chain joins TRBV28 to TRBJ1-3, with TRBD1 matching 8 bases. The CDR3 has 17 amino acids. Per the germline V gene, CDR1 is MDHEN and CDR2 is SYDVKM. V lost 3 bases and J lost 4; bases outside the gene matches: 11. CDR3 DNA sequence: TGTGCCAGCAGTTTCAATCAGGGGGCAGGTTCCGGAAACACCATATATTTT. Translation: CASSFNQGAGSGNTIYF.

This sequence joins TRBV2 and TRBJ2-1; TRBD2 is a possible D gene (6 bases). V lost 8 bases and J 0 bases, leaving 11 bases between the germline ends. Germline assignment: CDR1 SNHLY and CDR2 FYNNEI. This CDR3 is 14 amino acids long. Here the CDR3 DNA reads TGTGCCAGCGCCGGGACTTTCTCCTACAATGAGCAGTTCTTC. It codes for CASAGTFSYNEQFF. Using reference TRBV2 and TRBJ2-1 for the parts outside the CDR3, the full variable domain is EPEVTQTPSHQVTQMGQEVILRCVPISNHLYFYWYRQILGQKVEFLVSFYNNEISEKSEIFDDQFSVERPDGSNFTLKIRSTKLEDSAMYFCASAGTFSYNEQFFGPGTRLTVL.

V gene TRBV19 combines with J gene TRBJ2-1, with D possibly being TRBD2 (5 bases). Trimming left V 0 bases short and J 0 bases short, with 9 bases between. CDR1 is LNHDA and CDR2 is SQIVND in the germline V gene (reference sequence). The CDR3 length is 16 residues. CDR3 loop: CASSIDLAGSYNEQFF. The CDR3 DNA follows: TGTGCCAGTAGTATAGATCTGGCGGGCTCCTACAATGAGCAGTTCTTC.

The gene calls are TRBV30 and TRBJ1-1; TRBD1 aligns across 8 bases. The germline V gene encodes CDR1 GTSNPN and CDR2 SVGIG (reference sequence). The trim removed 2 bases at V and 1 base at J, leaving 9 bases unmatched. The CDR3 contains 16 residues. The CDR3 sequence: CAWSHRRTGPNTEAFF. CDR3 sequence (DNA): TGTGCCTGGAGTCACAGACGGACAGGGCCGAACACTGAAGCTTTCTTT.

This clone was found once. The chain uses TRBV28 and TRBJ1-6; 7 bases line up with TRBD1. Germline trimming cut 7 bases from V and 7 bases from J; bases unmatched to any gene: 10. The germline CDR1 and CDR2 sequences are MDHEN and SYDVKM. CDR3 length equals 15 residues. CDR3 nucleotides: TGTGCCAGCATTGGGCCGGGACAGAGGAATTCACCCCTCCACTTT. It specifies CASIGPGQRNSPLHF.

This chain connects TRBV7-2 to TRBJ2-5, with 8 bases identical to TRBD2. The CDR3 contains 15 residues. With 4 bases clipped from V and 5 bases from J, the junction kept 9 bases outside the gene matches. The germline V gene has CDR1 SGHTA and CDR2 FQGNSA. DNA of the CDR3: TGTGCCAGCAGCTACCCCGGACTAGCATGGGAGACCCAGTACTTC. It yields the protein CASSYPGLAWETQYF.

The rearrangement links TRBV6-1 to TRBJ1-1; 12 bases match TRBD1. Germline-derived CDR1 and CDR2 are MNHNS and SASEGT. V dropped 6 bases and J dropped 2; count of bases not matched to a gene: 1. CDR3 length: 14 amino acids. The CDR3 is CASRGQGANTEAFF. DNA for the CDR3: TGTGCCAGCAGGGGACAGGGGGCCAACACTGAAGCTTTCTTT.

The gene calls are TRBV21-1 and TRBJ2-1; TRBD2 is taken as the D call from the table, unchecked against the DNA. TRBV21-1 is a listed pseudogene. The CDR3 spans 18 residues. The CDR3 nucleotides read TGTGCCAGCAGCAAAGCAGGGGGGGGACTAGCGGACTACAATGAGCAGTTCTTC. Translating it yields CASSKAGGGLADYNEQFF.

This clone has just a few counts. The chain has TRBV30 and TRBJ2-7; the match to TRBD2 covers 9 bases. Trimming at V came to 2 bases and at J to 4 bases, leaving 12 bases not matched to a gene. The CDR3 contains 16 residues. Germline lookup yields CDR1 GTSNPN and CDR2 SVGIG (reference sequence). The CDR3 DNA reads TGTGCCTGGAGTCCGACTAGCGGCATAGCGGGTTACGAGCAGTACTTC. This codes for CAWSPTSGIAGYEQYF.

As concerns this clone: The junction departs from germline at one end; a sequencing error may be responsible. This rearrangement joins TRBV28 to TRBJ1-5; 10 bases align to TRBD1. The germline V gene encodes CDR1 MDHEN and CDR2 SYDVKM. The length of the CDR3 is 20 residues. This CDR3 reads CASSLGRGQGYGLRNQSQHF. The CDR3, as DNA: TGTGCCAGCAGTTTAGGGAGGGGACAGGGGTACGGGTTACGCAATCAGTCCCAGCATTTT.

The CDR3 DNA reads as TGTGCCAGCAGCGTTCTCCATGGGAGAGGTCAACAAGCTTTCTTT. Encoded protein: CASSVLHGRGQQAFF. The rearrangement joins TRBV25-1 to TRBJ1-1; D gene uncertain. The CDR3 sequence is 15 residues long. Trimming left V 6 bases short and J 9 bases short, with 23 bases between. The germline V gene has CDR1 MGHDK and CDR2 SYGVNS.

The count of this clone is one. The chain recombines TRBV6-5 with TRBJ2-7, with TRBD2 matching 7 bases. This CDR3 is built from 13 residues. Germline V gene lookup returns CDR1 MNHEY and CDR2 SVGAGI. V lost 6 bases, J lost 2 bases, and 4 bases stayed unmatched. DNA for the CDR3: TGTGCCAGCAGCCCAGCGGGGCCCTACGAGCAGTACTTC. This translates into CASSPAGPYEQYF.

This clone was picked up one time. The chain is built from TRBV6-6 and TRBJ2-3, with D perhaps matching TRBD2 (7 bases). Germline V gene sequence: CDR1 MNHNY, CDR2 SVGAGI (reference sequence). V was trimmed by 2 bases and J by 0 bases, leaving 12 bases between them. The CDR3 has 16 residues. The CDR3 bases are TGTGCCAGCAGTTACAAGGGGGGAGGGAGCACAGATACGCAGTATTTT. This codes for CASSYKGGGSTDTQYF.

The V call is TRBV7-2, the J call TRBJ1-5, with D unresolved. Trimming pared 8 bases from V and 4 bases from J, leaving 15 bases between. The germline CDR1 and CDR2 sequences are SGHTA and FQGNSA. The length of the CDR3 is 14 residues. The CDR3 here is CASEPQAVNQPQHF. In DNA form, the CDR3 reads TGTGCCAGCGAACCCCAGGCAGTGAATCAGCCCCAGCATTTT.

The chain uses TRBV28 and TRBJ1-2; 10 bases map to TRBD1. V shed 1 base and J 8 bases; nucleotides not matched to a gene: 13. This CDR3 contains 17 residues. CDR1 and CDR2 from the germline V gene are MDHEN and SYDVKM. CDR3 DNA sequence: TGTGCCAGCAGTTTATCTGGGACAGGGGTTCTCTGGCGAGGCTACACCTTC. It codes for CASSLSGTGVLWRGYTF.